The rows below give T cell receptor beta chains drawn from one sample of a study of shared clonotypes between healthy human individuals. Here immunoSEQ multiplex PCR was the method, and the copy in TCRdb shows in-frame clones only, minus some. Seen here are 2.3 million or so clones, more than 85% observed once, and the top ten hold 0.35% to 0.5%. Sequenced input: naive CD4+ T cells from PBMCs. Every receptor here comes from a man between 18 and 29 years old in good health. Some clones in this sample may be carry-over from other donors' samples. CDR3s include the opening cysteine and the closing phenylalanine or tryptophan. A D gene is named only where the DNA matches it firmly. Clone size is not always given. Where it is, it says once, few, many or a class for expanded clones.

TGTGCCAGTAGTATTTACTTCACCGCGGTGAACACTGAAGCTTTCTTT	CASSIYFTAVNTEAFF	NA	TRBV19	TRBJ1-1	NA
TGTGCCAGCAGTTACTCATTACAGGGAAGGGGCTATGGCTACACCTTC	CASSYSLQGRGYGYTF	NA	TRBV6-6	TRBJ1-2	NA
TGTGCCAGCAGCTCCCCGGAACTCAATCAGCCCCAGCATTTT	CASSSPELNQPQHF	once	TRBV7-2	TRBJ1-5	NA
TGTGCCAGCAGTATCGGAGAGACCCAGTACTTC	CASSIGETQYF	NA	TRBV2	TRBJ2-5	NA
TGCAGCGTCAACTACCCGGGGGGGGGTACGCAGTATTTT	CSVNYPGGGTQYF	NA	TRBV29-1	TRBJ2-3	TRBD2
TGTGCCAGCCTACACAGGGGTTCCCCCAACGTCCTGACTTTC	CASLHRGSPNVLTF	once	TRBV6-1	TRBJ2-6	TRBD1
TGTGCCACCAGCAGAGATAGGGGGTTGGCCTCTGGAAACACCATATATTTT	CATSRDRGLASGNTIYF	NA	TRBV15	TRBJ1-3	NA
TGTGCCAGCAGCCGCGGGGCGGCGGACAATCAGCCCCAGCATTTT	CASSRGAADNQPQHF	NA	TRBV7-9	TRBJ1-5	NA
TGTGCCAGCAGCTTAGCGCTTCGAGAGCAGGGCAGCACTGAAGCTTTCTTT	CASSLALREQGSTEAFF	NA	TRBV7-8	TRBJ1-1	NA
TGTGCCAGCAGCAACCGGGACTCAGGAATCACAGATACGCAGTATTTT	CASSNRDSGITDTQYF	NA	TRBV7-8	TRBJ2-3	NA
TGTGCCAGCAGCGGCCAAGGCTCCGATACGCAGTATTTT	CASSGQGSDTQYF	NA	TRBV9	TRBJ2-3	NA
TGTGCCAGCAGCAATCCCCGGGCCACGGGACAGGGTGGGGACTATGGCTACACCTTC	CASSNPRATGQGGDYGYTF	NA	TRBV21-1	TRBJ1-2	NA
TGTGCCAGCAGCTTGTATTCAGGGGGCGGTCAGCCCCAGCATTTT	CASSLYSGGGQPQHF	NA	TRBV5-5	TRBJ1-5	TRBD1
TGTGCCAGCAGCCAAGAAGGGCAGGGACTAGACGGGAATGAGCAGTTCTTC	CASSQEGQGLDGNEQFF	NA	TRBV14	TRBJ2-1	TRBD2
TGTGCCAGCAGCTCCGGGGCAGGGATGAGCACAGATACGCAGTATTTT	CASSSGAGMSTDTQYF	NA	TRBV7-9	TRBJ2-3	NA
TGTGCCAGCAGCCAACGAGGACGGGGGGCATCTGAAGCTTTCTTT	CASSQRGRGASEAFF	once	TRBV11-1	TRBJ1-1	NA
TGCGCCAGCAGCATTGGACTAGCGGGATTTAATGAGCAGTTCTTC	CASSIGLAGFNEQFF	NA	TRBV5-1	TRBJ2-1	TRBD2
TGCAGCGCCCAAGCCTACCAAGAGACCCAGTACTTC	CSAQAYQETQYF	NA	TRBV29-1	TRBJ2-5	NA
TGTGCCAGCAGCCCCCTTACTCGGGCCAGCAAGCTCGCCTACAATGAGCAGTTCTTC	CASSPLTRASKLAYNEQFF	once	TRBV14	TRBJ2-1	NA
TGTGCCACCTCGTCTGGAAACACCATATATTTT	CATSSGNTIYF	NA	TRBV28	TRBJ1-3	NA
TGTGCCAGTGCAGGGTCCTTACGTGCCGGGGAGCTGTTTTTT	CASAGSLRAGELFF	NA	TRBV19	TRBJ2-2	NA
TGCGCCAGCAGTCAGGGGAAAAGCAATCAGCCCCAGCATTTT	CASSQGKSNQPQHF	NA	TRBV23-1	TRBJ1-5	NA
TGTGCCAGCAGTTTCTCCGGGGCCACACAGCCCCAGCATTTT	CASSFSGATQPQHF	few	TRBV28	TRBJ1-5	NA
TGTGCCAGCAGCCTCAATCCCCCTAGGGGGAGCTATGACTACGAGCAGTACTTC	CASSLNPPRGSYDYEQYF	NA	TRBV2	TRBJ2-7	NA
TGTGCCAGCAGCCAACGCCGGGGAGGAGCGGGGGAGACCCAGTACTTC	CASSQRRGGAGETQYF	NA	TRBV14	TRBJ2-5	TRBD2